This TCR beta chain was identified during a study of CD8+ T cells in alopecia areata. In germline, CDR1 is MGHRA, CDR2 YSYEKL. This CDR3 has 16 amino acids. V gave up 7 bases and J gave up 1 base; unmatched junction bases: 5. Extracted RNA was reverse transcribed into cDNA, the sequencing template. Method: immunoSEQ multiplex PCR; TCRdb's copy keeps in-frame clones and lacks some. The table has some 100,000 clones, about 61% seen once. This clone was counted only a few times. The rearrangement joins TRBV4-1 to TRBJ2-1; 12 bases line up with TRBD1. The sample was CD4+ T cells sorted from blood. The TCR sequence derives from a human donor in good health. In DNA form, the CDR3 reads TGCGCCAGCAAACCGGGACAGGGGGCGTCCTACAATGAGCAGTTCTTC. This encodes CASKPGQGASYNEQFF.